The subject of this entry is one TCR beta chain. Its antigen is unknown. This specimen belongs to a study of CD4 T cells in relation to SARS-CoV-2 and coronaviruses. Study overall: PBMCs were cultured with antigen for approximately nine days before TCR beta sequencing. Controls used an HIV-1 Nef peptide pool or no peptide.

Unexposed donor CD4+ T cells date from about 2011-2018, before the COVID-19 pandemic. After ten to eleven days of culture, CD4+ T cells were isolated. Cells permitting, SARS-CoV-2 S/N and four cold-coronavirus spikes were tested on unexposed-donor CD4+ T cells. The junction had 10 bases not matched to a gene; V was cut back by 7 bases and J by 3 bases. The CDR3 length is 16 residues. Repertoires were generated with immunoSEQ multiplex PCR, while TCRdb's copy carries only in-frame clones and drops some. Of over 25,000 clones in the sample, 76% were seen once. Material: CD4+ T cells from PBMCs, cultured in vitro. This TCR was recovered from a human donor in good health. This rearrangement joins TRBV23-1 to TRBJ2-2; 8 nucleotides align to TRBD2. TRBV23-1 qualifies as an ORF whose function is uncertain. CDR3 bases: TGCGCCAGCATCGGGGGGGCGGGGGACTACACCGGGGAGCTGTTTTTT. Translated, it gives CASIGGAGDYTGELFF.